This T cell receptor beta chain was obtained from a study of blood T cells in healthy people across ages. With regard to this clonotype: Antigen unknown.

There are 15 residues in the CDR3. CDR1 and CDR2 (germline): SEHNR, FQNEAQ (reference sequence). The V gene end was trimmed by 1 base and the J gene end by 2 bases; junction bases not matched to a gene: 4. The study drew donors from healthy Caucasian individuals in Russia aged roughly 6 to 95. Through a sample-barcoded 5' primer and a J-beta primer mix, a second PCR was run for roughly 7 to 12 cycles. Each cDNA molecule was tagged by a template-switch adaptor with 12 random nucleotides. All samples gave at least 2.5 million CDR3-containing paired-end reads. One entry per CDR3 protein results from TCRdb running MiXCR on the 5' RACE reads. The top ten hold 30% to 40% of the sample, which has hundreds of thousands of distinct CDR3 sequences, approximately 50% seen once. Study-level points and caveats: Fewer expanded clones and more diversity marked long-lived versus aged donors.

The chain links TRBV7-9 to TRBJ1-2, with 7 nucleotides matching TRBD1. The sequence derives from a man in his 60s in good health. The sample consisted of blood. CDR3 sequence reads: CASSLEVTGNYGYTF. As DNA, the CDR3 is TGTGCCAGCAGCTTAGAGGTGACAGGGAACTATGGCTACACCTTC.